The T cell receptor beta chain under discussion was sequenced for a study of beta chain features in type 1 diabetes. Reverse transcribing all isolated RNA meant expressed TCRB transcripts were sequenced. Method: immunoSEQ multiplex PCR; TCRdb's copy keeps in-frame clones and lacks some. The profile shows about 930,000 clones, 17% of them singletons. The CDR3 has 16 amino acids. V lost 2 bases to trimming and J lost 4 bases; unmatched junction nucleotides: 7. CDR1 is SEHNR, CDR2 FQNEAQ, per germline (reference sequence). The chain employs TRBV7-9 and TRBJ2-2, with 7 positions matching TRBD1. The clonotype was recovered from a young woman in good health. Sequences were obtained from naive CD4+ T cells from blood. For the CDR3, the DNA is TGTGCCAGCAGCTTAAGACAGGGCAAGGGCACCGGGGAGCTGTTTTTT. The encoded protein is CASSLRQGKGTGELFF. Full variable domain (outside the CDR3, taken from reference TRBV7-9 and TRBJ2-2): DTGVSQNPRHKITKRGQNVTFRCDPISEHNRLYWYRQTLGQGPEFLTYFQNEAQLEKSRLLSDRFSAERPKGSFSTLEIQRTEQGDSAMYLCASSLRQGKGTGELFFGEGSRLTVL.